These T cell receptor beta chains were read from a single sample in a study of Graves' ophthalmopathy and Graves' hyperthyroidism. TCRdb reprocessed the multiplex PCR reads via MiXCR and lists one record per CDR3 protein. The sample has 600,000 to 950,000 distinct CDR3 sequences; 40% are singletons. The sample consisted of peripheral blood. Receptor source: an adult man with Graves' ophthalmopathy. CDR3s include the opening cysteine and the closing phenylalanine or tryptophan. A D gene is named only where the DNA matches it firmly. Only some rows state a clone size, as once, few, many or a class for expanded clones.

j_call clone_size v_call d_call cdr3_aa cdr3_nt
TRBJ1-2 NA TRBV10-3 TRBD1 CASSQGGQDYGYTF TGTGCCAGCAGCCAAGGGGGACAGGACTATGGCTACACCTTC
TRBJ2-7 few TRBV13 NA CASSPYSRKSSYEQYF TGTGCCAGCAGCCCTTACTCGCGGAAGAGCTCCTACGAGCAGTACTTC
TRBJ2-5 many TRBV20-1 NA CSASRVAKETQYF TGCAGTGCTAGTCGGGTCGCCAAGGAGACCCAGTACTTC
TRBJ1-5 NA TRBV2 NA CASWDLTLTDSNQPQHF TGTGCCAGTTGGGACCTAACGCTGACAGATAGCAATCAGCCCCAGCATTTT
TRBJ2-3 NA TRBV10-1 NA CASSGGAGQANTDTQYF TGCGCCAGCAGTGGGGGGGCCGGACAGGCTAACACAGATACGCAGTATTTT
TRBJ2-3 NA TRBV2 TRBD1 CASSTGVFTDTQYF TGTGCCAGCAGTACAGGGGTTTTCACAGATACGCAGTATTTT
TRBJ1-5 NA TRBV20-1 NA CSARDPQPGPQHF TGCAGTGCTAGAGATCCTCAACCGGGGCCCCAGCATTTT
TRBJ1-5 NA TRBV24-1 TRBD1 CATSYTWTGRGQPQHF TGTGCCACCAGTTACACCTGGACAGGCCGGGGTCAGCCCCAGCATTTT
TRBJ1-4 NA TRBV19 NA CATLGLGPEKLFF TGTGCCACCCTTGGACTCGGTCCGGAAAAACTGTTTTTT
TRBJ1-1 few TRBV2 NA CASSGPGRLNTEAFF TGTGCCAGCAGTGGCCCGGGACGGTTGAACACTGAAGCTTTCTTT
TRBJ2-7 few TRBV10-2 TRBD1 CASSGTGALYEQYF TGCGCCAGCAGTGGGACAGGGGCCCTCTACGAGCAGTACTTC
TRBJ2-5 NA TRBV25-1 TRBD1 CASSEQDRGSETQYF TGTGCCAGCAGTGAACAGGACAGGGGTTCAGAGACCCAGTACTTC
TRBJ1-1 NA TRBV25-1 NA CASVETGMNTEAFF TGTGCCAGCGTGGAGACAGGAATGAACACTGAAGCTTTCTTT
TRBJ1-2 many TRBV10-3 NA CASSSTGSNYGYTF TGTGCCAGCAGTTCTACGGGGTCTAACTATGGCTACACCTTC
TRBJ1-2 NA TRBV12-3/TRBV12-4 TRBD1 CASCPNRGVDGYTF TGTGCCAGCTGTCCGAACAGGGGGGTCGATGGCTACACCTTC
TRBJ1-2 many TRBV10-3 NA CAISRDLGGYTF TGTGCCATCAGCCGGGACTTGGGTGGCTACACCTTC
TRBJ1-2 NA TRBV20-1 NA CSARVIGFGDGYTF TGCAGTGCTAGAGTAATCGGCTTCGGGGATGGCTACACCTTC
TRBJ1-6 few TRBV25-1 NA CASLGGQFRSPLHF TGTGCCAGTTTGGGTGGCCAATTTAGATCACCCCTCCACTTT
TRBJ1-4 NA TRBV19 NA CASSVPGVNEKLFF TGTGCCAGTAGTGTACCGGGAGTTAATGAAAAACTGTTTTTT
TRBJ1-5 once TRBV10-3 TRBD1 CASTTDRLPYQPQHF TGTGCCAGCACCACGGACAGGCTGCCATATCAGCCCCAGCATTTT
TRBJ2-2 NA TRBV25-1 NA CASSLNPGAWTGEPFF TGTGCCAGCAGCTTAAATCCGGGGGCCTGGACCGGGGAGCCGTTTTTT
TRBJ2-3 NA TRBV24-1 TRBD1 CATGQFTDTQYF TGTGCCACGGGACAGTTCACAGATACGCAGTATTTT